Each of the 7 T cell receptor beta chains below was sequenced from the same sample in a study of blood T cell repertoires in COVID-19. Some clones are missing from TCRdb's copy, which holds only in-frame ones; the method was immunoSEQ multiplex PCR. The sample shows about 50,000 clones, over 70% of them seen only once. Sequenced sample: peripheral blood. These TCRs come from a human donor in a cohort sampled during active COVID-19.

This chain links TRBV28 with TRBJ2-7; 12 bases line up with TRBD2. In germline, CDR1 is MDHEN, CDR2 SYDVKM. This CDR3 comprises 19 residues. Trimming took 5 bases from V and 2 from J; bases not matched to a gene: 16. CDR3 nucleotides: TGTGCCAGCAGTCCCAGCGGGACTAGCGGGCGATTTCTGGCCTACGAGCAGTACTTC. Translating it yields CASSPSGTSGRFLAYEQYF.

This chain connects TRBV2 to TRBJ1-2; TRBD1 aligns across 10 bases. V lost 6 bases, J lost 4 bases, and 8 bases stayed unmatched. CDR1 and CDR2 (germline): SNHLY, FYNNEI. This CDR3 is built from 15 residues. The DNA for the CDR3 is TGTGCCAGCAGCCCCGGCCGGGACAGGGGCTATGGCTACACCTTC. This gives the protein CASSPGRDRGYGYTF. Looking up the rest from reference TRBV2 and TRBJ1-2 gives the full variable domain: EPEVTQTPSHQVTQMGQEVILRCVPISNHLYFYWYRQILGQKVEFLVSFYNNEISEKSEIFDDQFSVERPDGSNFTLKIRSTKLEDSAMYFCASSPGRDRGYGYTFGSGTRLTVV.

The V call is TRBV5-4, the J call TRBJ2-7, with 8 bases fitting TRBD1. The ends lost 3 bases at V and 2 bases at J; junction bases unmatched: 7. The CDR3 runs to 15 residues. CDR1 is SGHNT and CDR2 is YYREEE in the germline V gene (reference sequence). The CDR3 reads CASSSDRGSTYEQYF. The CDR3 DNA follows: TGTGCCAGCAGCTCCGACAGGGGCTCAACCTACGAGCAGTACTTC. Using reference TRBV5-4 and TRBJ2-7 for the parts outside the CDR3, the full variable domain is ETGVTQSPTHLIKTRGQQVTLRCSSQSGHNTVSWYQQALGQGPQFIFQYYREEENGRGNFPPRFSGLQFPNYSSELNVNALELDDSALYLCASSSDRGSTYEQYFGPGTRLTVT.

This clone was found once. This chain uses TRBV4-3 with TRBJ1-2; no clear D gene. Germline loops: CDR1 LGHNA, CDR2 YSLEER. The CDR3 covers 16 residues. Deletions cut 1 base from V and 0 bases from J, with 12 bases between. DNA of the CDR3: TGCGCCAGCAGCCAAGCATTTGGCAGCGCTAACTATGGCTACACCTTC. Its protein product is CASSQAFGSANYGYTF.

The rearrangement links TRBV4-1 to TRBJ2-7; 10 bases match TRBD2. This CDR3 contains 15 residues. Germline V lookup: CDR1 MGHRA, CDR2 YSYEKL. V was clipped by 2 bases and J by 6 bases; unmatched bases: 7. The CDR3 sequence: CASSQSLTSGIEQYF. Here the CDR3 DNA reads TGCGCCAGCAGCCAAAGTTTAACTAGCGGGATCGAGCAGTACTTC.

This rearrangement joins TRBV2 to TRBJ2-3; 8 nucleotides match TRBD2. From germline, CDR1 is SNHLY and CDR2 FYNNEI. V lost 8 bases and J lost 1; bases outside the gene matches: 5. The CDR3 is 14 amino acids. CDR3 loop: CASAPTSGTDTQYF. The DNA of the CDR3 is TGTGCCAGCGCCCCGACTAGCGGCACAGATACGCAGTATTTT. Based on the CDR3 plus reference TRBV2 and TRBJ2-3, the full variable domain is EPEVTQTPSHQVTQMGQEVILRCVPISNHLYFYWYRQILGQKVEFLVSFYNNEISEKSEIFDDQFSVERPDGSNFTLKIRSTKLEDSAMYFCASAPTSGTDTQYFGPGTRLTVL.

The V gene is TRBV3-1 (or the pseudogene TRBV3-2), the J gene TRBJ1-1, with TRBD1 matching over 8 bases. Germline trimming cut 2 bases from V and 12 bases from J; bases unmatched to any gene: 8. CDR1 and CDR2 from the germline V gene are LGHDT and YNNKEL (reference sequence). The CDR3 spans 13 residues. The CDR3 here is CASSQLQGGATFF. The CDR3 nucleotides read TGTGCCAGCAGCCAACTACAGGGGGGTGCGACTTTCTTT.